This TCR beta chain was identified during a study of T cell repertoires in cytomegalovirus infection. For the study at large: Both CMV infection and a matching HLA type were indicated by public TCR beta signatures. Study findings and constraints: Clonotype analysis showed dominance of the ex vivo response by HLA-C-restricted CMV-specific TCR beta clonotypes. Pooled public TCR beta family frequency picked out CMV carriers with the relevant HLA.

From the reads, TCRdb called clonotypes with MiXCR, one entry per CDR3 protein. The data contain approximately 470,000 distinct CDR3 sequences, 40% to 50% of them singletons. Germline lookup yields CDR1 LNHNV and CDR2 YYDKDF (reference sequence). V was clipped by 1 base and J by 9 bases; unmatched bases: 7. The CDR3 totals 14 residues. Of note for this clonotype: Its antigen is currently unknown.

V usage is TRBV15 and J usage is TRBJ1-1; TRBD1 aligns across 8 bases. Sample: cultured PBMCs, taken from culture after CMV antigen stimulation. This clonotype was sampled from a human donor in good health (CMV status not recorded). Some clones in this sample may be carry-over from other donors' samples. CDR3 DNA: TGTGCCACCAGCAGAGTTTCAACAGGGGGGAAAGCTTTCTTT. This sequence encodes CATSRVSTGGKAFF.